The rows below give T cell receptor beta chains drawn from one sample of a study of blood T cells in healthy people across ages. MiXCR, run by TCRdb on the 5' RACE reads, gives a single entry per CDR3 protein. The sample shows approximately 690,000 distinct CDR3 sequences, approximately 40% of them seen only once. Material for sequencing was blood. The receptor set was obtained from a man older than 75 in good health. The CDR3 runs from the conserved cysteine through the conserved F or W. A D gene is named only where the DNA matches it firmly. Some rows mark clone size as missing; the rest say once, few, many or name a class of expanded clone.

>once|TRBJ1-2|-|TRBV14
CASIPGHLGYGYTF
TGTGCCAGCATCCCAGGGCACCTAGGCTATGGCTACACCTTC
>many|TRBJ1-2|TRBD1|TRBV29-1
CSVGQGGGDGYTF
TGCAGCGTCGGACAGGGCGGCGGAGATGGCTACACCTTC
>-|TRBJ2-3|-|TRBV12-3/TRBV12-4
CASSFGTGRGDTQYF
TGTGCCAGCAGTTTTGGTACAGGGAGGGGAGATACGCAGTATTTT
>-|TRBJ2-7|TRBD1|TRBV2
CASREQGSSYEQYF
TGTGCCAGCAGAGAACAGGGGAGCTCCTACGAGCAGTACTTC
>-|TRBJ1-2|-|TRBV11-2
CASSLVTSPDGANYGYTF
TGTGCCAGCAGCTTAGTTACCTCACCGGACGGAGCTAACTATGGCTACACCTTC
>few|TRBJ1-5|-|TRBV20-1
CSAREGLQGPDSPQHF
TGCAGTGCTAGAGAAGGTTTGCAGGGCCCAGATTCTCCCCAGCATTTT
>many|TRBJ2-1|-|TRBV29-1
CSAFRDEYNEQFF
TGCAGCGCCTTTCGGGACGAATACAATGAGCAGTTCTTC
>-|TRBJ2-3|-|TRBV4-3
CASSHQDVTDTQYF
TGCGCCAGCAGCCACCAGGACGTCACAGATACGCAGTATTTT
>few|TRBJ2-3|-|TRBV20-1
CSARGKLQAGTQYF
TGCAGTGCTCGAGGAAAGTTGCAAGCGGGTACGCAGTATTTT
>-|TRBJ1-5|-|TRBV20-1
CSARGQGMGPEPQHF
TGCAGTGCTAGAGGTCAGGGGATGGGCCCAGAGCCCCAGCATTTT
>-|TRBJ2-1|-|TRBV7-2
CASSLEWAAPQETQFF
TGTGCCAGCAGCTTAGAGTGGGCGGCACCTCAAGAGACCCAGTTCTTC
>-|TRBJ1-2|-|TRBV12-3/TRBV12-4
CASKRESRGGYTF
TGTGCCAGTAAACGGGAGTCAAGAGGGGGCTACACCTTC
>-|TRBJ2-3|-|TRBV25-1
CASSLGGAGNTDTQYF
TGTGCCAGCAGTTTAGGGGGGGCAGGGAACACAGATACGCAGTATTTT
>few|TRBJ2-6|-|TRBV30
CAWYPPGRRANVLTF
TGTGCCTGGTACCCCCCGGGGCGTAGGGCCAACGTCCTGACTTTC
>-|TRBJ2-2|TRBD2|TRBV20-1
CSASGLISLAGGNTGELFF
TGCAGTGCTAGCGGCCTCATCTCCCTAGCGGGAGGAAACACCGGGGAGCTGTTTTTT
>many|TRBJ1-1|-|TRBV3-1
CASSLTRGGGEAFF
TGTGCCAGCAGCCTTACAAGGGGGGGTGGTGAAGCTTTCTTT
>few|TRBJ1-1|-|TRBV9
CASSVAPKAEAFF
TGTGCCAGCAGCGTTGCTCCTAAGGCGGAAGCTTTCTTT
>-|TRBJ1-2|-|TRBV5-1
CASSVFRLEGDGYTF
TGCGCCAGCAGCGTTTTTAGGCTCGAGGGGGATGGCTACACCTTC
>few|TRBJ1-6|TRBD1|TRBV4-3
CASSQEPRGPNNSPLHF
TGCGCCAGCAGCCAAGAGCCCAGGGGGCCCAATAATTCACCCCTCCACTTT
>few|TRBJ2-7|TRBD2|TRBV5-1
CASSLDPAGPYEQYF
TGCGCCAGCAGCTTGGATCCAGCGGGGCCCTACGAGCAGTACTTC
>-|TRBJ2-1|TRBD1|TRBV7-2
CASRDKGGTHYNEQFF
TGTGCCAGCAGGGATAAAGGGGGCACACATTACAATGAGCAGTTCTTC
>-|TRBJ2-5|TRBD2|TRBV6-5
CASSRNRLAGWETQYF
TGTGCCAGCAGCCGAAACCGACTAGCGGGCTGGGAGACCCAGTACTTC
>few|TRBJ2-1|-|TRBV7-2
CASSLAGGQYNEQFF
TGTGCCAGCAGCTTAGCGGGAGGCCAATACAATGAGCAGTTCTTC
>-|TRBJ2-1|TRBD2|TRBV20-1
CSARSLSGGGYNEQFF
TGCAGTGCTAGATCCCTCAGCGGGGGAGGCTACAATGAGCAGTTCTTC
>few|TRBJ2-7|-|TRBV7-6
CASSLAGDYEQYF
TGTGCCAGCAGCTTAGCCGGGGACTACGAGCAGTACTTC
>many|TRBJ1-1|-|TRBV11-2
CASSSPRSGGMNTEAFF
TGTGCCAGCAGCTCTCCGAGGAGCGGGGGCATGAACACTGAAGCTTTCTTT
>-|TRBJ2-7|-|TRBV21-1
CASSTGTSGSMYEQYF
TGTGCCAGCAGCACCGGGACTAGCGGGAGTATGTACGAGCAGTACTTC
>-|TRBJ1-6|-|TRBV20-1
CSARPWPGDNSPLHF
TGCAGTGCTAGACCGTGGCCAGGGGACAATTCACCCCTCCACTTT
>-|TRBJ2-1|-|TRBV21-1
CASSKVARGTYNEQFF
-
>few|TRBJ2-7|TRBD1|TRBV6-1
CASSTRQGWDEQYF
TGTGCCAGCAGTACCCGACAGGGCTGGGACGAGCAGTACTTC
>once|TRBJ2-1|-|TRBV28
CASSTPGVDEQFF
TGTGCCAGCAGTACCCCGGGAGTCGATGAGCAGTTCTTC
>-|TRBJ2-7|-|TRBV20-1
CSARAGVQSSYEQYF
TGCAGTGCTAGAGCTGGCGTACAGAGCTCCTACGAGCAGTACTTC
>-|TRBJ2-5|-|TRBV6-2/TRBV6-3
CASSQELRGQYF
TGTGCCAGCAGTCAGGAGTTACGAGGGCAGTACTTC
>-|TRBJ2-3|-|TRBV6-2/TRBV6-3
CASSASSVADTQYF
TGTGCCAGCAGCGCTTCTAGCGTCGCAGATACGCAGTATTTT
>-|TRBJ2-5|TRBD2|TRBV24-1
CATSDTGTSGRAKETQYF
TGTGCCACCAGCGACACCGGGACTAGCGGGAGGGCGAAGGAGACCCAGTACTTC
>-|TRBJ1-6|-|TRBV6-1
CASSEANAYSPLHF
TGTGCCAGCAGTGAAGCAAACGCATATTCACCCCTCCACTTT
>few|TRBJ2-7|TRBD2|TRBV27
CASSFQRGVTYEQYF
TGTGCCAGCAGTTTCCAGCGGGGGGTGACCTACGAGCAGTACTTC
>once|TRBJ2-3|-|TRBV20-1
CNARLSPDTQYF
TGCAATGCTAGACTGTCCCCAGATACGCAGTATTTT
>few|TRBJ2-4|-|TRBV11-2
CASLGPGAKNIQYF
TGTGCCAGCTTAGGTCCGGGGGCCAAAAACATTCAGTACTTC
>-|TRBJ2-3|TRBD2|TRBV6-5
CASSYEREGRNTQYF
TGTGCCAGCAGTTACGAGCGGGAGGGCCGAAATACGCAGTATTTT
>-|TRBJ2-5|-|TRBV16
CASRGHYQETQYF
TGTGCCAGCAGAGGACATTACCAAGAGACCCAGTACTTC
>-|TRBJ2-1|-|TRBV5-1
CASSFGGTPPSNEQFF
TGCGCCAGTAGCTTTGGTGGGACTCCGCCTAGCAATGAGCAGTTCTTC
>few|TRBJ1-2|TRBD1|TRBV7-9
CASSLGTELYGYTF
TGTGCCAGCAGCCTCGGGACAGAGTTATATGGCTACACCTTC
>-|TRBJ2-2|-|TRBV20-1
CSAAPRTGGAKSGELFF
TGCAGTGCCGCACCGCGGACTGGCGGGGCTAAGTCCGGGGAGCTGTTTTTT
>once|TRBJ1-4|TRBD1|TRBV28
CASSPGQFNEKLFF
TGTGCCAGCAGTCCGGGACAGTTTAATGAAAAACTGTTTTTT
>-|TRBJ2-3|TRBD2|TRBV24-1
CATSDLETGTSGSTDTQYF
TGTGCCACCAGTGATTTGGAAACCGGGACTAGCGGGAGTACAGATACGCAGTATTTT
>few|TRBJ2-2|TRBD2|TRBV6-5
CASSRHGRVTGELFF
TGTGCCAGCAGTCGGCACGGGAGGGTCACCGGGGAGCTGTTTTTT
>-|TRBJ2-3|-|TRBV9
CASSVAPTPANTDTQYF
TGTGCCAGCAGCGTAGCCCCGACACCAGCGAACACAGATACGCAGTATTTT
>few|TRBJ2-3|TRBD2|TRBV9
CASSPRGAGGADTQYF
TGTGCCAGCAGCCCCCGAGGGGCGGGGGGAGCAGATACGCAGTATTTT
>few|TRBJ2-1|-|TRBV7-2
CASSPPGVATPRTQFF
TGTGCCAGCAGCCCTCCAGGGGTGGCGACCCCTCGGACGCAGTTCTTC
>few|TRBJ2-4|-|TRBV5-1
CASSLQNGQSQNIQYF
TGCGCCAGCAGCCTACAAAACGGACAGAGCCAAAACATTCAGTACTTC
>many|TRBJ2-3|TRBD2|TRBV6-2/TRBV6-3
CASGRPAGTLTDTQYF
TGTGCCAGCGGGCGCCCAGCGGGGACCTTAACAGATACGCAGTATTTT
>few|TRBJ2-7|TRBD1|TRBV5-1
CASSSTTGEPSYEQYF
TGCGCCAGCAGCTCCACAACAGGGGAACCTTCCTACGAGCAGTACTTC
>-|TRBJ2-1|TRBD2|TRBV20-1
CSATSRREGPRNEQFF
TGCAGTGCAACTAGCAGGAGGGAGGGCCCCCGCAATGAGCAGTTCTTC
>-|TRBJ1-2|-|TRBV6-2/TRBV6-3
CASSYSGFDGYTF
TGTGCCAGCAGTTACTCAGGGTTCGATGGCTACACCTTC
>many|TRBJ1-2|-|TRBV28
CATLGGANTNYGYTF
TGTGCCACCCTAGGGGGGGCGAACACTAACTATGGCTACACCTTC
>many|TRBJ2-7|TRBD1|TRBV27
CASSLGTGLYEQYF
TGTGCCAGCAGTCTCGGGACAGGACTGTACGAGCAGTACTTC
>few|TRBJ2-3|-|TRBV20-1
CSARAQPADTQYF
TGCAGTGCTAGAGCCCAGCCCGCAGATACGCAGTATTTT
>-|TRBJ2-5|-|TRBV5-1
CASSRGRFGALPQETQYF
TGCGCCAGCAGCAGGGGTCGATTTGGAGCCTTGCCTCAAGAGACCCAGTACTTC
>-|TRBJ2-2|TRBD2|TRBV2
CASRIGLAGNTGELFF
TGTGCCAGCAGGATCGGACTAGCGGGAAACACCGGGGAGCTGTTTTTT